This TCR beta chain was observed in a study of CD8 T cells in ankylosing spondylitis. Study-wide results and limits: Earlier work had already found some motif variants in reactive arthritis synovial fluid and blood. Significant enrichment of disease-linked clones was reportedly seen in matched ankylosing spondylitis synovial fluid. Typical of ankylosing spondylitis blood, it appeared, was a TCR beta motif of under 10 highly homologous variants.

TCRdb reprocessed the 5' RACE reads via MiXCR and lists one record per CDR3 protein. The data hold approximately 180,000 distinct CDR3 sequences, with about 18% observed a single time. Many counts were recorded for this clonotype. Its antigen is unidentified. Trimming cost V 8 bases and J 5 bases, with 12 bases left between them. The germline V gene has CDR1 MNHEY and CDR2 SVGAGI. The CDR3 has 12 residues. Sequenced material: blood, either unsorted or a sorted T cell fraction (not recorded which). The TCR comes from a male donor aged 10-35 years with ankylosing spondylitis or in good health (not recorded which). This chain joins TRBV6-5 and TRBJ2-5; no reliable D call. The CDR3 DNA sequence: TGTGCCAGCTTCCGCTCGTGGGAGACCCAGTACTTC. Translated, it gives CASFRSWETQYF.